Reported below is one T cell receptor beta chain. The target antigen is unknown. The source of the sample is a study of siplizumab effects on memory and regulatory T cells. Overall study results and limits: Researchers could map only a minor fraction of alloreactive clones to unstimulated subsets. Memory T cells appeared less diverse than naive cells, which seemed to contribute substantially to alloresponse. Phenotypic classification as naive or memory proved unattainable for roughly 75-96% of proliferating CD4+ or CD8+ clones.

Germline V CDR1 and CDR2: MRHNA, SNTAGT. The CDR3 covers 13 residues. Trimming took off 2 bases at V and 0 bases at J, with 4 bases between the two ends. The table came from immunoSEQ multiplex PCR; TCRdb's copy has only in-frame clones and leaves some out. The sample shows about 87,000 clones, approximately 90% of them seen only once. This chain joins TRBV6-4 and TRBJ1-1; D gene unclear. The TCR sequence derives from a human donor in good health. The specimen was Tregs sorted from blood. CDR3 residues: CASSDEVNTEAFF. CDR3 sequence (DNA): TGTGCCAGCAGTGACGAAGTGAACACTGAAGCTTTCTTT.